Listed here are 14 T cell receptor beta chains from one sample, sequenced in a study of graft-versus-host responses after intestinal transplantation. Their antigens are not known. This table comes from immunoSEQ multiplex PCR, and its TCRdb copy is limited to in-frame clones, with some not included. Of 85,000 to 100,000 clones listed, about 93% were seen once; the top ten hold approximately 2%. Sequencing used unstimulated CD8+ T cells sorted from spleen or lymph node cells, obtained before intestinal transplant. Receptors were obtained from a human donor who received an intestinal transplant.

In this sample, this clone turned up once. The chain employs TRBV7-2 and TRBJ2-3; tentative D call: TRBD1 (6 bases). Germline loops: CDR1 SGHTA, CDR2 FQGNSA. The V end lost 2 bases, the J end lost 1 base, and 10 bases lay between the germline ends. The CDR3 has 15 amino acids. The CDR3 DNA sequence: TGTGCCAGCAGCTTATCCAGGGGCGGCACAGATACGCAGTATTTT. Its protein is CASSLSRGGTDTQYF.

This chain uses TRBV4-3 with TRBJ2-3, with TRBD2 identical over 11 bases. This CDR3 has 18 amino acids. Losses at the gene ends were 3 bases for V and 0 bases for J; bases not matched to a gene: 8. Germline lookup yields CDR1 LGHNA and CDR2 YSLEER. The CDR3 spells CASSHLITSGGSTDTQYF. The CDR3 DNA sequence: TGCGCCAGCAGCCACTTAATAACTAGCGGGGGTAGCACAGATACGCAGTATTTT.

The chain uses TRBV28 and TRBJ1-6, with a tentative D call TRBD1 (5 bases). The V gene's germline CDR1 is MDHEN and CDR2 SYDVKM. V was shortened by 0 bases and J by 5 bases, with 11 bases between the two germline ends. The CDR3 runs to 16 residues. CDR3 nucleotides: TGTGCCAGCAGTTTATGGCAGGGTTCCAATAATTCACCCCTCCACTTT. Its translation is CASSLWQGSNNSPLHF.

V and J are TRBV10-3 and TRBJ1-1; tentative D call: TRBD1 (6 bases). V lost 9 bases and J lost 3, with 14 bases in between. The germline V gene encodes CDR1 ENHRY and CDR2 SYGVKD. The CDR3 is 13 amino acids. Here the CDR3 reads CAICRGGDTEAFF. As DNA, the CDR3 is TGTGCCATTTGTCGGGGGGGCGACACTGAAGCTTTCTTT.

This chain connects TRBV19 to TRBJ2-3; 12 bases map to TRBD1. With V trimmed by 2 bases and J by 6 bases, 6 bases remained unmatched. The CDR3 runs 16 residues. Per germline, CDR1 LNHDA and CDR2 SQIVND (reference sequence). The CDR3, as DNA: TGTGCCAGTAGTATATCCTGGGACAGGGGGCCTGATACGCAGTATTTT. This encodes CASSISWDRGPDTQYF. Based on the CDR3 plus reference TRBV19 and TRBJ2-3, the full variable domain is DGGITQSPKYLFRKEGQNVTLSCEQNLNHDAMYWYRQDPGQGLRLIYYSQIVNDFQKGDIAEGYSVSREKKESFPLTVTSAQKNPTAFYLCASSISWDRGPDTQYFGPGTRLTVL.

V and J are TRBV7-2 and TRBJ2-7, with 11 bases matching TRBD2. CDR1 is SGHTA and CDR2 is FQGNSA in the germline V gene. V lost 3 bases and J lost 3; bases outside the gene matches: 1. The CDR3 spans 14 residues. The CDR3 here is CASSFGTSGYEQYF. The CDR3 DNA reads as TGTGCCAGCAGCTTCGGGACTAGCGGCTACGAGCAGTACTTC.

This chain links TRBV19 with TRBJ2-1; D is undetermined. V was trimmed by 8 bases and J by 5 bases, leaving 4 bases between them. Germline V gene sequence: CDR1 LNHDA, CDR2 SQIVND (reference sequence). The CDR3 runs to 10 residues. The CDR3 sequence is CASGDNEQFF. The CDR3 region has the DNA TGTGCCAGTGGAGACAATGAGCAGTTCTTC.

V is TRBV7-2 and J is TRBJ2-7, with D unresolved. The germline V gene has CDR1 SGHTA and CDR2 FQGNSA. The CDR3 totals 12 residues. Trimming pared 1 base from V and 3 bases from J, leaving 4 bases between. CDR3 nucleotide sequence: TGTGCCAGCAGCTTAGTCGGCTACGAGCAGTACTTC. This gives the protein CASSLVGYEQYF.

The CDR3 reads CATGQGLSHEQYF. For the CDR3, the DNA is TGTGCCACTGGACAGGGACTCTCGCACGAGCAGTACTTC. The chain has TRBV5-5 and TRBJ2-7, with 8 bases fitting TRBD1. Trimming cost V 9 bases and J 5 bases; bases outside gene matches: 10. The CDR3 covers 13 residues. Germline V gene lookup returns CDR1 SGHKS and CDR2 YYEKEE (reference sequence).

The chain joins TRBV21-1 to TRBJ2-6; the D call TRBD1 from the table was never checked on the DNA. TRBV21-1 is shown as a pseudogene. This CDR3 has 20 residues. CDR3 in amino acids: CASSQTTGDHSTSGANVLTF. CDR3 nucleotides: TGTGCCAGCAGCCAGACGACAGGGGACCACAGCACCTCTGGGGCCAACGTCCTGACTTTC.

The chain links TRBV25-1 to TRBJ1-2, with D unresolved. Germline V CDR1 and CDR2: MGHDK, SYGVNS. V lost 4 bases, J lost 6 bases, and 12 bases lay in between. The CDR3 totals 13 residues. The CDR3 DNA follows: TGTGCCAGCAGTGTCCTTGGCGGGGATGGCTACACCTTC. It translates to CASSVLGGDGYTF.

The table lists this clone with a few counts. J is TRBJ1-2 and V is TRBV10-3; the D is unclear. This CDR3 contains 14 residues. Trimming left V 2 bases short and J 4 bases short, with 11 bases between. The germline V gene encodes CDR1 ENHRY and CDR2 SYGVKD. The CDR3: CAISEPLMVYGYTF. The CDR3 DNA reads TGTGCCATCAGTGAGCCCCTAATGGTCTATGGCTACACCTTC.

V and J are TRBV14 and TRBJ1-1; D is ambiguous. Per the germline V gene, CDR1 is SGHDN and CDR2 is FVKESK. Trimming removed 4 bases from V and 3 bases from J, with 12 bases in between. This CDR3 is 14 amino acids long. The CDR3 here is CASSLETGDTEAFF. CDR3 sequence (DNA): TGTGCCAGCAGCCTTGAGACCGGGGACACTGAAGCTTTCTTT.

The chain has TRBV5-6 and TRBJ2-7; 8 bases agree with TRBD1. CDR1 SGHDT and CDR2 YYEEEE come from the germline V gene. Unmatched junction bases numbered 9, after V lost 4 bases and J lost 3 bases. This CDR3 spans 15 amino acids. CDR3: CASSQTGVKIYEQYF. The DNA for the CDR3 is TGTGCCAGCAGCCAGACAGGGGTGAAGATCTACGAGCAGTACTTC.